Listed here are 4 T cell receptor beta chains from one sample, sequenced in a study of long-term antiretroviral therapy in people with HIV. With survey level as its setting, the immunoSEQ assay was v3.0. Assay used: immunoSEQ multiplex PCR; TCRdb lists only in-frame clones, some missing. This sample has about 30,000 clones, with around nine tenths found just once. The specimen comprised unsorted PBMCs, sampled about 5 years before starting antiretroviral therapy. All receptors derive from a man over 45 with HIV.

This clone was seen once. The chain joins TRBV9 to TRBJ1-6; D not certain. V was trimmed by 2 bases and J by 6 bases, leaving 9 bases between them. There are 14 residues in the CDR3. CDR1 and CDR2 from the germline V gene are SGDLS and YYNGEE. The CDR3 here is CASSVGVSNSPLHF. The CDR3 nucleotides read TGTGCCAGCAGCGTCGGAGTCTCTAATTCACCCCTCCACTTT.

The chain couples TRBV28 to TRBJ1-2, with TRBD1 identical over 10 bases. CDR1 and CDR2 from the germline V gene are MDHEN and SYDVKM. The CDR3 extends over 17 amino acids. V shed 2 bases, J shed 6 bases, and the junction held 12 bases outside the gene matches. This CDR3 reads CASSLLFRQGARDGYTF. The CDR3 region has the DNA TGTGCCAGCAGTTTACTGTTCCGACAGGGGGCGCGGGATGGCTACACCTTC.

The chain combines TRBV6-1 with TRBJ1-6; D unclear. The CDR3 runs 13 residues. V lost 1 base to trimming and J lost 5 bases, with 3 bases between them. The germline V gene encodes CDR1 MNHNS and CDR2 SASEGT. The CDR3 bases are TGTGCCAGCAGTGAAGATAATAATTCACCCCTCCACTTT. This translates into CASSEDNNSPLHF.

The CDR3 is CASNIGSFSGNTIYF. The CDR3 DNA sequence: TGTGCCAGCAACATAGGCTCATTCTCTGGAAACACCATATATTTT. The rearrangement links TRBV19 to TRBJ1-3; D is uncertain. From germline, CDR1 is LNHDA and CDR2 SQIVND (reference sequence). V lost 9 bases to trimming and J lost 0 bases, with 15 bases between them. The CDR3 consists of 15 residues.